This note documents a single T cell receptor (beta chain) sequence. Its antigen is currently unknown. Clones were sequenced by immunoSEQ multiplex PCR, and TCRdb holds only the in-frame ones, with some missing. The sample carries fewer than 1.6 million clones, about 98.5% recorded once. The data were obtained in a study of shared clonotypes between healthy human individuals. General study points: A reduction in generation probabilities was seen for non-shared clonotypes relative to those shared by all four donors. Shared clonotypes: roughly 4.7% naive CD4, around 4% naive CD8, 2% to 2.5% memory CD4, over 0.3% memory CD8. Since donors were few, the genetic and exposure-history diversity represented was limited. Generally, naive subsets came out with larger estimated richness than memory subsets.

CDR3 length: 14 amino acids. Per germline, CDR1 SGHRS and CDR2 YFSETQ. After removal of 3 bases from V and 6 bases from J, the junction contained 6 bases not matched to a gene. What was sequenced was naive CD4+ T cells sorted from blood. Subset denoted: CD45RA+ positively selected. The source of this sequence is a man aged 25-40 years in good health. The genes are TRBV5-1 and TRBJ1-2; TRBD1 aligns across 9 bases. The CDR3, as DNA: TGCGCCAGCAGCTACGACAGGGGGAGAGATGGCTACACCTTC. This translates into CASSYDRGRDGYTF.